This T cell receptor (beta chain) emerged from a study of T-cell reconstitution after alpha-beta-depleted transplantation in children. This clonotype was found a few times. Unique molecular identifiers were incorporated when the TCRbeta library was constructed. Each CDR3 protein gets one entry after TCRdb re-called the PCR reads with MiXCR. The top ten clones hold roughly 6% of a sample with around 380,000 distinct CDR3 sequences, about a tenth of them seen once. From germline, CDR1 is SGHTA and CDR2 FQGTGA. After removal of 3 bases from V and 3 bases from J, the junction contained 6 bases not matched to a gene. CDR3 size: 16 residues.

The receptor's source is a human donor who donated a stem cell graft to a child with acute myeloid leukemia. Sequences were derived from PBMCs from the stem cell graft donor, sampled from the stem cell graft. The chain is built from TRBV7-3 and TRBJ2-1; TRBD2 aligns across 9 bases. CDR3 DNA: TGTGCCAGCAGCTTGGGCGGGAGGGCCGTCTACAATGAGCAGTTCTTC. Translating it yields CASSLGGRAVYNEQFF.